This is a list of T cell receptor beta chains from one sample in a study of shared T cell receptors in the human thymus. The assay was immunoSEQ multiplex PCR, and TCRdb's table has in-frame clones only and misses some. The sample carries roughly 560,000 clones, around 78% recorded once. This sample also appeared in a second study, on human thymus T cells.

The sample comprised thymocytes. All receptors come from a boy under three years old with a congenital heart defect. Both conserved end residues are part of each CDR3. A D gene is named only where the DNA matches it firmly. Clone size appears in some rows only: once, few, many, or a class for an expanded clone.

v_call: TRBV5-8
j_call: TRBJ2-3
d_call: TRBD1
clone_size: -
cdr3_nt: TGTGCCAGCAGCTTACACAGGGGGTCTGGAGATACGCAGTATTTT
cdr3_aa: CASSLHRGSGDTQYF

v_call: TRBV15
j_call: TRBJ2-3
d_call: TRBD2
clone_size: -
cdr3_nt: TGTGCCACCAGCAGAGGCCCGCGGGGGGGACCAGATACGCAGTATTTT
cdr3_aa: CATSRGPRGGPDTQYF

v_call: TRBV27
j_call: TRBJ1-2
d_call: -
clone_size: -
cdr3_nt: TGTGCCAGCAGCTCTTTCAGATATAACTATGGCTACACCTTC
cdr3_aa: CASSSFRYNYGYTF

v_call: TRBV11-2
j_call: TRBJ1-1
d_call: TRBD1
clone_size: -
cdr3_nt: TGTGCCAGCAGCTTAGGAAAGGACAGGGGTGACACTGAAGCTTTCTTT
cdr3_aa: CASSLGKDRGDTEAFF

v_call: TRBV4-1
j_call: TRBJ2-7
d_call: -
clone_size: -
cdr3_nt: TGCGCCAGCAGCCCCCCGCGAAGGGGCCACGAGCAGTACTTC
cdr3_aa: CASSPPRRGHEQYF

v_call: TRBV28
j_call: TRBJ1-5
d_call: TRBD1
clone_size: -
cdr3_nt: TGTGCCAGCAGTCCCGGACTCAGGGACAGGGGCCCTAGCAATCAGCCCCAGCATTTT
cdr3_aa: CASSPGLRDRGPSNQPQHF

v_call: TRBV4-2
j_call: TRBJ1-3
d_call: -
clone_size: few
cdr3_nt: TGTGCCAGCAGCCTCCCGGGCAGGGGTGGAACTGGAAACACCATATATTTT
cdr3_aa: CASSLPGRGGTGNTIYF

v_call: TRBV5-6
j_call: TRBJ2-1
d_call: -
clone_size: -
cdr3_nt: TGTGCCAGCAGGTCCAAAGGACTCGAAGGGCAGTTCTTC
cdr3_aa: CASRSKGLEGQFF

v_call: TRBV30
j_call: TRBJ2-4
d_call: -
clone_size: -
cdr3_nt: TGTGCCTGGAGTGTAACCCAGACCTGGCGGCTAGCCAAAAACATTCAGTACTTC
cdr3_aa: CAWSVTQTWRLAKNIQYF

v_call: TRBV19
j_call: TRBJ1-2
d_call: -
clone_size: once
cdr3_nt: TGTGCCAGTAGTATGGGCAGAGTTTTTGCCCCTAACTATGGCTACACCTTC
cdr3_aa: CASSMGRVFAPNYGYTF

v_call: TRBV4-1
j_call: TRBJ2-1
d_call: -
clone_size: -
cdr3_nt: TGCGCCAGCAGCCAAGATCGAGTTTTGGGCAGTGAGCAGTTCTTC
cdr3_aa: CASSQDRVLGSEQFF

v_call: TRBV30
j_call: TRBJ1-5
d_call: -
clone_size: -
cdr3_nt: TGTGCCTGGGGGGCCAGCCATCAGCCCCAGCATTTT
cdr3_aa: CAWGASHQPQHF

v_call: TRBV21-1
j_call: TRBJ1-2
d_call: -
clone_size: few
cdr3_nt: TGTGCCAGCAGCTACAGGGTCTTGGGCAAAAGTGGCTACACCTTC
cdr3_aa: CASSYRVLGKSGYTF

v_call: TRBV4-3
j_call: TRBJ2-3
d_call: -
clone_size: -
cdr3_nt: TGCGCCAGCAGCCACCAGGGACAAGCGGCTAGCACAGATACGCAGTATTTT
cdr3_aa: CASSHQGQAASTDTQYF

v_call: TRBV30
j_call: TRBJ1-5
d_call: TRBD1
clone_size: once
cdr3_nt: TGTGCCTGGAGCGTTTGGGACAGGGGAGGCAATCAGCCCCAGCATTTT
cdr3_aa: CAWSVWDRGGNQPQHF

v_call: TRBV4-3
j_call: TRBJ2-1
d_call: -
clone_size: -
cdr3_nt: TGCGCCAGCAGCCGACTCGACGGGTACAATGAGCAGTTCTTC
cdr3_aa: CASSRLDGYNEQFF

v_call: TRBV4-2
j_call: TRBJ2-3
d_call: -
clone_size: -
cdr3_nt: TGTGCCAGCAGCCAAGACAGGGGATCCACAGATACGCAGTATTTT
cdr3_aa: CASSQDRGSTDTQYF

v_call: TRBV25-1
j_call: TRBJ2-3
d_call: TRBD1
clone_size: -
cdr3_nt: TGTGCCAGCAGTGAATTTGGACAGGGAGCGGATACGCAGTATTTT
cdr3_aa: CASSEFGQGADTQYF

v_call: TRBV15
j_call: TRBJ1-3
d_call: -
clone_size: -
cdr3_nt: TGTGCCACCAGCAGACCCCGGTTCCTCCAGGAGGACTCTGGAAACACCATATATTTT
cdr3_aa: CATSRPRFLQEDSGNTIYF

v_call: TRBV2
j_call: TRBJ1-5
d_call: -
clone_size: few
cdr3_nt: TGTGCCAGCAGAGCAGGGTTTTGCAATCAGCCCCAGCATTTT
cdr3_aa: CASRAGFCNQPQHF

v_call: TRBV19
j_call: TRBJ1-1
d_call: -
clone_size: few
cdr3_nt: TGTGCCAGTAGGGACATAATGAACACTGAAGCTTTCTTT
cdr3_aa: CASRDIMNTEAFF

v_call: TRBV11-2
j_call: TRBJ2-1
d_call: -
clone_size: -
cdr3_nt: TGTGCCAGCAGCTCTAAATTGCAGGGGCCGTTCTACAATGAGCAGTTCTTC
cdr3_aa: CASSSKLQGPFYNEQFF

v_call: TRBV10-2
j_call: TRBJ2-7
d_call: -
clone_size: -
cdr3_nt: TGCGCCAGCAGTGAGTCGACAGGGGCTAGCGGGGAGAGCTCCTACGAGCAGTACTTC
cdr3_aa: CASSESTGASGESSYEQYF

v_call: TRBV21-1
j_call: TRBJ2-1
d_call: -
clone_size: -
cdr3_nt: TGTGCCAGCAGCACAAATGGGACTAGCGGGAGAAGTGAGAATGAGCAGTTCTTC
cdr3_aa: CASSTNGTSGRSENEQFF

v_call: TRBV21-1
j_call: TRBJ1-3
d_call: -
clone_size: -
cdr3_nt: TGTGCCAGCATGGGAGGGAACTCTGGAAACACCATATATTTT
cdr3_aa: CASMGGNSGNTIYF

v_call: TRBV15
j_call: TRBJ1-1
d_call: TRBD1
clone_size: -
cdr3_nt: TGTGCCACCAGCAGAGATTCCCGACAGGGGAGGAACACTGAAGCTTTCTTT
cdr3_aa: CATSRDSRQGRNTEAFF

v_call: TRBV5-6
j_call: TRBJ2-7
d_call: TRBD2
clone_size: once
cdr3_nt: TGTGCCAGCAGTCGTACGGGACTAGCGGCCCTATCGAAGTTCGAGCAGTACTTC
cdr3_aa: CASSRTGLAALSKFEQYF

v_call: TRBV4-1
j_call: TRBJ1-5
d_call: -
clone_size: -
cdr3_nt: TGCGCCAGCAGCCAAGATCACAGGTTTTATAGCAATCAGCCCCAGCATTTT
cdr3_aa: CASSQDHRFYSNQPQHF

v_call: TRBV25-1
j_call: TRBJ2-5
d_call: TRBD2
clone_size: -
cdr3_nt: TGTGCCAGCAGTGGCCAGAGACTAGCGGGAGGGGAGACCCAGTACTTC
cdr3_aa: CASSGQRLAGGETQYF

v_call: TRBV11-3
j_call: TRBJ2-3
d_call: TRBD2
clone_size: -
cdr3_nt: TGTGCCAGCAGCTCGACAACAGCGGGAAGTACAGATACGCAGTATTTT
cdr3_aa: CASSSTTAGSTDTQYF

v_call: TRBV6-1
j_call: TRBJ1-5
d_call: TRBD1
clone_size: -
cdr3_nt: TGTGCCAGCAGTGAAACTCCGGGACAGGGTTCGGTGAGCAATCAGCCCCAGCATTTT
cdr3_aa: CASSETPGQGSVSNQPQHF

v_call: TRBV11-1
j_call: TRBJ1-1
d_call: -
clone_size: -
cdr3_nt: TGTGCCAGCAGTCCCGACAGATACCGAGGTGAAGCTTTCTTT
cdr3_aa: CASSPDRYRGEAFF

v_call: TRBV18
j_call: TRBJ2-7
d_call: TRBD1
clone_size: -
cdr3_nt: TGTGCCAGCTCACCAAGGGACAGGGGTCACTACGAGCAGTACTTC
cdr3_aa: CASSPRDRGHYEQYF

v_call: TRBV29-1
j_call: TRBJ2-2
d_call: TRBD1
clone_size: -
cdr3_nt: TGCAGCGTTGAAAGACAGGGTACGAACACCGGGGAGCTGTTTTTT
cdr3_aa: CSVERQGTNTGELFF

v_call: TRBV19
j_call: TRBJ1-4
d_call: -
clone_size: -
cdr3_nt: TGTGCCACTTCGACAGTGGGGGAAAAACTGTTTTTT
cdr3_aa: CATSTVGEKLFF

v_call: TRBV6-4
j_call: TRBJ2-2
d_call: -
clone_size: few
cdr3_nt: TGTGCCAGCAGTGACTCGCGGCGACCGAACACCGGGGAGCTGTTTTTT
cdr3_aa: CASSDSRRPNTGELFF

v_call: TRBV27
j_call: TRBJ2-3
d_call: -
clone_size: -
cdr3_nt: TGTGCCAGCAAACGATTCCGGGACACCCCGCAGTATTTT
cdr3_aa: CASKRFRDTPQYF

v_call: TRBV7-9
j_call: TRBJ2-5
d_call: TRBD2
clone_size: -
cdr3_nt: TGTGCCAGCAGCTTTATAGCGGGAGTAGAGCAAGAGACCCAGTACTTC
cdr3_aa: CASSFIAGVEQETQYF

v_call: TRBV12-5
j_call: TRBJ2-7
d_call: TRBD1
clone_size: -
cdr3_nt: TGTGCTAGTGGTTTGGGGACAGGGGACGAGCAGTACTTC
cdr3_aa: CASGLGTGDEQYF

v_call: TRBV5-8
j_call: TRBJ2-5
d_call: -
clone_size: -
cdr3_nt: TGTGCCAGCAGCTTGATAGCGCCCCAAGAGACCCAGTACTTC
cdr3_aa: CASSLIAPQETQYF

v_call: TRBV6-5
j_call: TRBJ2-3
d_call: TRBD1
clone_size: -
cdr3_nt: TGTGCCAGCAGCCGGACAGGGTGGACAGATACGCAGTATTTT
cdr3_aa: CASSRTGWTDTQYF

v_call: TRBV28
j_call: TRBJ2-1
d_call: -
clone_size: -
cdr3_nt: TGTGCCAGCACCCTTGGCAGGGCGTACAATGAGCAGTTCTTC
cdr3_aa: CASTLGRAYNEQFF

v_call: TRBV18
j_call: TRBJ2-1
d_call: TRBD2
clone_size: -
cdr3_nt: TGTGCCAGCTCACCACCCCGGGATGCGGGAGGGCCGTACAATGAGCAGTTCTTC
cdr3_aa: CASSPPRDAGGPYNEQFF

v_call: TRBV4-3
j_call: TRBJ2-2
d_call: -
clone_size: -
cdr3_nt: TGCGCCAGCAGCCAAGTCCAAGCGTTGAACACCGGGGAGCTGTTTTTT
cdr3_aa: CASSQVQALNTGELFF

v_call: TRBV11-2
j_call: TRBJ2-1
d_call: TRBD2
clone_size: once
cdr3_nt: TGTGCCAGCAGCTTGCGGACTAGAGGCAATGAGCAGTTCTTC
cdr3_aa: CASSLRTRGNEQFF

v_call: TRBV6-5
j_call: TRBJ2-2
d_call: TRBD1
clone_size: once
cdr3_nt: TGTGCCAGCAGTTACTGGGACAGGAGGAACACCGGGGAGCTGTTTTTT
cdr3_aa: CASSYWDRRNTGELFF

v_call: TRBV16
j_call: TRBJ1-1
d_call: -
clone_size: few
cdr3_nt: TGTGCCAGCAGCCAATCGTTTTGGGGGCCTAACACTGAAGCTTTCTTT
cdr3_aa: CASSQSFWGPNTEAFF